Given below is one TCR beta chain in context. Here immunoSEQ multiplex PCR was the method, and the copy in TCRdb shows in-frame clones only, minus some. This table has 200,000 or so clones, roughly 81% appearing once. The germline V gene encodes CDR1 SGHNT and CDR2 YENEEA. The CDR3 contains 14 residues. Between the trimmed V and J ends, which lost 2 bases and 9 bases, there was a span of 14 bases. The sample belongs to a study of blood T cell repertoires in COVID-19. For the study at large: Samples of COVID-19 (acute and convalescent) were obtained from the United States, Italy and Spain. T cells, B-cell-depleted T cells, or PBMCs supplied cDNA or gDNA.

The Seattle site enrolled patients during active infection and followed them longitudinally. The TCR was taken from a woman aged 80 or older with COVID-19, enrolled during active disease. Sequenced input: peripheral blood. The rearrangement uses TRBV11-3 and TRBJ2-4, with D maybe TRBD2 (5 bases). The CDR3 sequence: CASSLRPGFIIQYF. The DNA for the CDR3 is TGTGCCAGCAGCTTACGTCCGGGGTTTATCATTCAGTACTTC.